These T cell receptor beta chains were read from a single sample in a study of cytomegalovirus exposure and HLA in healthy donors. TCRdb's copy holds only in-frame clones and misses some; the assay was immunoSEQ multiplex PCR. The sample holds about 180,000 clones; about 80% are singletons and the top ten take 0.5%. The sequencing input was PBMCs. These receptors were collected from a woman between 45 and 60 years old in good health and CMV-seronegative. The CDR3 runs from the conserved cysteine through the conserved F or W. The listing skips clone size in some rows; elsewhere it reads once, few, many or a size class.

V gene	J gene	clone size	CDR3 protein
TRBV10-2	TRBJ2-7	.	CASSGPGRSTYEQYF
TRBV5-1	TRBJ2-5	once	CASSPGLAGGGSRDYQETQYF
TRBV30	TRBJ1-3	few	CAWTPTGGVTIYF
TRBV18	TRBJ2-3	.	CASSPFGNGDTDTQYF
TRBV28	TRBJ1-5	.	CASSPIQPQHF
TRBV11-2	TRBJ2-7	.	CASRVSREYYEQYF
TRBV5-4	TRBJ2-7	.	CASSPGGLSDPYEQYF
TRBV2	TRBJ2-7	.	CASRVGTTGEQYF
TRBV7-9	TRBJ1-1	.	CASSLGSAEAFF
TRBV9	TRBJ2-7	.	CASSLLAESYEQYF
TRBV28	TRBJ1-2	.	CASSFSGAGSYTF
TRBV7-2	TRBJ2-1	once	CASSEQGQGPGEQFF
TRBV19	TRBJ1-1	once	CASRRGQTNTEAFF
TRBV28	TRBJ2-6	.	CASSEGGDSGANVLTF
TRBV30	TRBJ2-1	.	CAWERGRVNEQFF
TRBV6-5	TRBJ2-7	.	CAVCSASGASYEQYF
TRBV28	TRBJ1-2	.	CASSTQGGYGYTF
TRBV14	TRBJ2-1	few	CASSQVSSYNEQFF
TRBV5-1	TRBJ1-2	.	CASNPMSTGFDGYTF
TRBV18	TRBJ1-1	.	CASSLLGGGNTEAFF
TRBV11-3	TRBJ2-1	once	CASSDGRGGSEQFF
TRBV4-3	TRBJ2-6	few	CASSQDGRGNSGANVLTF
TRBV2	TRBJ2-3	.	CASGSQGLSGDTQYF